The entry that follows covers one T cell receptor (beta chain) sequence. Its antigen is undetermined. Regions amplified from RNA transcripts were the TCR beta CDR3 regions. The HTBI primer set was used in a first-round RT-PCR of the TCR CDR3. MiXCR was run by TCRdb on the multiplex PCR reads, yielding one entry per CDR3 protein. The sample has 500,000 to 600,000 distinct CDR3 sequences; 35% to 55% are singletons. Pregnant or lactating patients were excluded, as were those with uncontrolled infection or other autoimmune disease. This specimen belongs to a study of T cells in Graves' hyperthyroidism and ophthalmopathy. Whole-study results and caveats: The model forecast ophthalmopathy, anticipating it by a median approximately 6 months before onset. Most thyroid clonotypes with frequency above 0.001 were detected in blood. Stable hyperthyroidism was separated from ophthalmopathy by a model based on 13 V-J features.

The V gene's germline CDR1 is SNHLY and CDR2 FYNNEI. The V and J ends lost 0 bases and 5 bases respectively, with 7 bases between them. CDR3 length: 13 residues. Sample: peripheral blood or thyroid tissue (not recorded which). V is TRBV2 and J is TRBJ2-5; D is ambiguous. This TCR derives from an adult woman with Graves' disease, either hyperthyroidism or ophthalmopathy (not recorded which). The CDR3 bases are TGTGCCAGCAGTGAAGCGGGGTGGGAGACCCAGTACTTC. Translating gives CASSEAGWETQYF.